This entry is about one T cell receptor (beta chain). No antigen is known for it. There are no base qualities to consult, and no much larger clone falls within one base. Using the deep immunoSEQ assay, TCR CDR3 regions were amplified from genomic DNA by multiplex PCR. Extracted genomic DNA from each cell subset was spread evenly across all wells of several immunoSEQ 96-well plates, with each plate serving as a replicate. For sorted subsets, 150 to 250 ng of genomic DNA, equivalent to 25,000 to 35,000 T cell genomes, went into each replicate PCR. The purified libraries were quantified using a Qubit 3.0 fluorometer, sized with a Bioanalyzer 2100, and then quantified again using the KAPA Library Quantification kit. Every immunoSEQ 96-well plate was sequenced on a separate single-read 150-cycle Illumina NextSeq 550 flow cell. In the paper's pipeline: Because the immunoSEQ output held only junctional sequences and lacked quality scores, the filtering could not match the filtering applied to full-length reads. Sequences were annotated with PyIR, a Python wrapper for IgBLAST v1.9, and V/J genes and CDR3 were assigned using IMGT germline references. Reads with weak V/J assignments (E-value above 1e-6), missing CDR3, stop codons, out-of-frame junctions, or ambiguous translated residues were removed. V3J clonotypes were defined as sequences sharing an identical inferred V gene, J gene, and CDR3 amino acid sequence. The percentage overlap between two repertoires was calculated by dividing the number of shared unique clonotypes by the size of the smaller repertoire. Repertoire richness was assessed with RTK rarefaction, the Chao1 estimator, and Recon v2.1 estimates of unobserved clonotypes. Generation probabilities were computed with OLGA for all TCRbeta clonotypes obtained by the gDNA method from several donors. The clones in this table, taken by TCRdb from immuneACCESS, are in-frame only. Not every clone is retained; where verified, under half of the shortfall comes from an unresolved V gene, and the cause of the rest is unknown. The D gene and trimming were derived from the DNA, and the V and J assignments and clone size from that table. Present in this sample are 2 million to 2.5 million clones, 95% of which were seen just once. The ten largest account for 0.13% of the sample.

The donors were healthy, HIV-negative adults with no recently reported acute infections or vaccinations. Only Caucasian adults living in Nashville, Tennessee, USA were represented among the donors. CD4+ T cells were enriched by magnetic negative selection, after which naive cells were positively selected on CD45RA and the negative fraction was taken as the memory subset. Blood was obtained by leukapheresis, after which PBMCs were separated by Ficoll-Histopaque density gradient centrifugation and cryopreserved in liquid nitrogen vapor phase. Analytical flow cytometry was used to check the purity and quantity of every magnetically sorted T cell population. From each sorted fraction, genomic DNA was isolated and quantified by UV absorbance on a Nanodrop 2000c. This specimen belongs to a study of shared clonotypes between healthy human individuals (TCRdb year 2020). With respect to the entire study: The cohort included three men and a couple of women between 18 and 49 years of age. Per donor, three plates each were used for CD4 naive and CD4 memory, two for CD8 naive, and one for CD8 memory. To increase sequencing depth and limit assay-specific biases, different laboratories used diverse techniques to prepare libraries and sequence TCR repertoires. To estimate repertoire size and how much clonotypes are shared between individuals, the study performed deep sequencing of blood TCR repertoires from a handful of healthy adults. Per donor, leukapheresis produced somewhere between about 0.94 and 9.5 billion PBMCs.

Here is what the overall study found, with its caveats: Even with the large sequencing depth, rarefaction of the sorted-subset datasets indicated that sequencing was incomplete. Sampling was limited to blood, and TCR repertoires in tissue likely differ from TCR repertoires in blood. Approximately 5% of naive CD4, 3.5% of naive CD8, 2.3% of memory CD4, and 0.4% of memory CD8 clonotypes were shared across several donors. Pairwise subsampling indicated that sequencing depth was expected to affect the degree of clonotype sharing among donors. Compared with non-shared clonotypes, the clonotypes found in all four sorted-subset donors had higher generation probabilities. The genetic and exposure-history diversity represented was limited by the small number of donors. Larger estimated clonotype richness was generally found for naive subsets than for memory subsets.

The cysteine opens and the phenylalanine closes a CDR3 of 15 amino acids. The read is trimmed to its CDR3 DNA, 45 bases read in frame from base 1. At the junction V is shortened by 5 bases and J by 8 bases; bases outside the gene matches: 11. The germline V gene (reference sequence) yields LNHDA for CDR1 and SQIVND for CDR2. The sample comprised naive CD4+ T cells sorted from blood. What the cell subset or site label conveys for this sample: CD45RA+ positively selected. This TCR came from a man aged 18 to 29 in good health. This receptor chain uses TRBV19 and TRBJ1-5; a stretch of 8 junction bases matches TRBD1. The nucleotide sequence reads TGTGCCAGTAGTGTCGGACAGGGCTATGTTGAGCCCCAGCATTTT. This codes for CASSVGQGYVEPQHF.